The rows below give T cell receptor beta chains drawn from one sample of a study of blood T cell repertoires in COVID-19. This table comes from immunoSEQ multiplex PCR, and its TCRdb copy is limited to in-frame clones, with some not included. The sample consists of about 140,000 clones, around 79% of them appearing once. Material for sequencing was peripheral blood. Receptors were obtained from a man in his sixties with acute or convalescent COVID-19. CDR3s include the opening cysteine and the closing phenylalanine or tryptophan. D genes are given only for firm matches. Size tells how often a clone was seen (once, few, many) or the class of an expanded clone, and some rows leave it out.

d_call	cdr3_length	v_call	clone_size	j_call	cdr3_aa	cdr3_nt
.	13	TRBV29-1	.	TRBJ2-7	CSVEGRTAYEQYF	TGCAGCGTTGAAGGTCGGACAGCCTACGAGCAGTACTTC
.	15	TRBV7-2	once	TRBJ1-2	CASSPSRGTYYGYTF	TGTGCCAGCAGTCCCTCGAGGGGGACGTACTATGGCTACACCTTC
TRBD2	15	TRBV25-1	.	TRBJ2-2	CASSERRTRTGELFF	TGTGCCAGCAGTGAAAGACGGACTAGAACCGGGGAGCTGTTTTTT
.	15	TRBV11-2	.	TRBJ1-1	CASSLWGQANTEAFF	TGTGCCAGCAGCCTATGGGGACAAGCGAACACTGAAGCTTTCTTT
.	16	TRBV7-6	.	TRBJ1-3	CASSQTLSNSGNTIYF	TGTGCCAGCAGCCAAACTCTATCCAACTCTGGAAACACCATATATTTT
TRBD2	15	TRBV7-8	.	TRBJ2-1	CASSLRGLAINEQFF	TGTGCCAGCAGCTTAAGGGGACTAGCGATCAATGAGCAGTTCTTC
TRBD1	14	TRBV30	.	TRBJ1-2	CAWSVSGGLSGYTF	TGTGCCTGGAGTGTATCAGGGGGCCTCTCCGGCTACACCTTC
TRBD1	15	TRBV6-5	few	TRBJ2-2	CASRRGQGRTGELFF	TGTGCCAGCAGACGAGGACAGGGACGAACCGGGGAGCTGTTTTTT
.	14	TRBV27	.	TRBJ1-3	CASSPTGSGNTIYF	TGTGCCAGCAGTCCGACAGGCTCTGGAAACACCATATATTTT
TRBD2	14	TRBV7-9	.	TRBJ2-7	CASSSSGTAYEQYF	TGTGCCAGCAGCTCAAGCGGGACGGCCTACGAGCAGTACTTC
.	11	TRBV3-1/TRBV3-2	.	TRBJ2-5	CASSPGETQYF	TGTGCCAGCAGCCCGGGAGAGACCCAGTACTTC
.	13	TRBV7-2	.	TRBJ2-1	CASSFGSLEGQFF	TGTGCCAGCAGCTTCGGTTCGTTGGAGGGGCAGTTCTTC
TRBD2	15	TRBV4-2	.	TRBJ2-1	CASSPTSARDNEQFF	TGTGCCAGCAGCCCGACTAGCGCCAGGGACAATGAGCAGTTCTTC
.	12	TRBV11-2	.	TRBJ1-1	CASSSTGLAAFF	TGTGCCAGCAGCTCCACAGGGTTGGCGGCTTTCTTT
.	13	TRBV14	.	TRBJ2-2	CASSQRVTGELFF	TGTGCCAGCAGCCAAAGAGTCACCGGGGAGCTGTTTTTT
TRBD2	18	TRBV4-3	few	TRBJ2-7	CASSQARVGSGRVYEQYF	TGCGCCAGCAGCCAAGCTCGGGTTGGTAGCGGGAGAGTCTACGAGCAGTACTTC
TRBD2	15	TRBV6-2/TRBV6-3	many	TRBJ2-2	CASSYGRLAGGELFF	TGTGCCAGCAGTTACGGGCGACTAGCAGGCGGGGAGCTGTTTTTT
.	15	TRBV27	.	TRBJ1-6	CASTWGSSYNSPLHF	TGTGCCAGTACCTGGGGCAGCTCCTATAATTCACCCCTCCACTTT
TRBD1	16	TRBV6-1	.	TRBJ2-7	CASSQGTGGRGYEQYF	TGTGCCAGCAGTCAAGGGACAGGGGGAAGGGGGTACGAGCAGTACTTC
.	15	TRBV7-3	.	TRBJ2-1	CASSLEAGLYNEQFF	TGTGCCAGCAGCTTAGAGGCGGGCCTCTACAATGAGCAGTTCTTC
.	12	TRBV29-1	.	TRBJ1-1	CSVLLPGAEAFF	TGCAGCGTGTTACTACCGGGTGCCGAAGCTTTCTTT
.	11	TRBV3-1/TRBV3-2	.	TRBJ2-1	CASSLSYEQFF	TGTGCCAGCAGCCTATCGTATGAGCAGTTCTTC
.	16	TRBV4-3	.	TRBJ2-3	CASSQGLRRTSDTQYF	TGCGCCAGCAGCCAGGGGTTGAGGCGGACTTCGGATACGCAGTATTTT
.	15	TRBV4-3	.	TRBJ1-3	CASSHVRGGGNTIYF	TGCGCCAGCAGCCATGTAAGGGGGGGTGGAAACACCATATATTTT
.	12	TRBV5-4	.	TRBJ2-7	CASSLRAGEQYF	TGTGCCAGCAGCTTGAGGGCGGGAGAGCAGTACTTC
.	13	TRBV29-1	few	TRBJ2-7	CSVEVEGREKQYF	TGCAGCGTTGAAGTAGAAGGGAGAGAGAAGCAGTACTTC
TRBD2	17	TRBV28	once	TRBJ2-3	CASSFGGLAGGSDTQYF	TGTGCCAGCAGTTTTGGGGGACTAGCGGGAGGTTCAGATACGCAGTATTTT
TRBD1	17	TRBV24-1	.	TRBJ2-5	CATSDLGGTGGRETQYF	TGTGCCACCAGTGATTTGGGTGGGACAGGGGGCAGAGAGACCCAGTACTTC
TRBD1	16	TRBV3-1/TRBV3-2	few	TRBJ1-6	CASSQDLGTGEEPLHF	TGTGCCAGCAGCCAAGATCTGGGGACAGGGGAAGAACCCCTCCACTTT
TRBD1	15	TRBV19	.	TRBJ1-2	CASSTTGGRLNGYTF	TGTGCCAGTAGTACCACAGGGGGCAGACTTAATGGCTACACCTTC
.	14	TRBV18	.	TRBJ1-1	CASSVTPGGGEAFF	TGTGCCAGCTCAGTCACCCCGGGAGGTGGTGAAGCTTTCTTT
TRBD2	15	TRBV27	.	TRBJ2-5	CASSLEAGEGETQYF	TGTGCCAGCAGTCTTGAAGCGGGAGAGGGTGAGACCCAGTACTTC
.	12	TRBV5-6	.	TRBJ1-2	CASGIQGEGYTF	TGTGCCAGCGGGATACAGGGTGAGGGCTACACCTTC
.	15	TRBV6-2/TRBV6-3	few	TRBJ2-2	CASSSARGNTGELFF	TGTGCCAGCAGTTCGGCCAGGGGCAACACCGGGGAGCTGTTTTTT
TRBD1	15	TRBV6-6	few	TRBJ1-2	CASQDRVRLGGGYTF	TGTGCCAGCCAGGACAGGGTGCGGTTGGGGGGTGGCTACACCTTC
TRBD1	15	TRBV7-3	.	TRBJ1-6	CASSSTGGVNSPLHF	TGTGCCAGCAGCTCGACAGGGGGCGTTAATTCACCCCTCCACTTT
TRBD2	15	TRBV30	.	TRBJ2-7	CAWSVGLAGSYEQYF	TGTGCCTGGAGTGTAGGGCTAGCGGGAAGCTACGAGCAGTACTTC
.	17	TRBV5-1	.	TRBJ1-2	CASSLGTGRAAVYGYTF	TGCGCCAGCAGCTTGGGGACGGGGAGGGCTGCGGTCTATGGCTACACCTTC
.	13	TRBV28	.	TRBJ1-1	CASAPPGNTEAFF	TGTGCCAGCGCCCCCCCAGGGAACACTGAAGCTTTCTTT
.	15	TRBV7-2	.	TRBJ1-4	CASSLTGPTNEKLFF	TGTGCCAGCAGCTTAACAGGGCCAACTAATGAAAAACTGTTTTTT
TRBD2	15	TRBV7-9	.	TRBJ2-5	CASSPGGTSGETQYF	TGTGCCAGCAGCCCTGGAGGGACTAGCGGAGAGACCCAGTACTTC
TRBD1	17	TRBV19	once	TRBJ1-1	CASTTRTGWARITEAFF	TGTGCCAGTACAACCCGGACAGGGTGGGCACGGATCACTGAAGCTTTCTTT
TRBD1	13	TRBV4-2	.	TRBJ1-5	CASSHDRESPQHF	TGTGCCAGCAGCCACGACAGGGAATCACCCCAGCATTTT
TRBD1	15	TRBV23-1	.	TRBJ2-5	CASRWDRDLGETQYF	TGCGCCAGCAGATGGGACAGGGATTTGGGAGAGACCCAGTACTTC
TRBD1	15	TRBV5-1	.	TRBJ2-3	CASSLGGGGPDTQYF	TGCGCCAGCAGCTTGGGAGGGGGCGGGCCAGATACGCAGTATTTT
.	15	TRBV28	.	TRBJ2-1	CASKETGGTYNEQFF	TGTGCCAGCAAAGAAACTGGCGGAACTTACAATGAGCAGTTCTTC
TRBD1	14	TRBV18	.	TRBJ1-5	CASSQDRGNQPQHF	TGTGCCAGCTCACAGGACAGGGGGAATCAGCCCCAGCATTTT
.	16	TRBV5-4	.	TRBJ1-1	CARGGGVRTGDTEAFF	TGTGCCCGCGGGGGGGGAGTGCGAACCGGGGACACTGAAGCTTTCTTT
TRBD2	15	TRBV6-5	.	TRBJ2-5	CASLLAGGFQETQYF	TGTGCCAGCCTTCTAGCGGGAGGGTTCCAAGAGACCCAGTACTTC
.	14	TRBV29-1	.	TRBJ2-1	CSVLRLAGYNEQFF	TGCAGCGTCCTTCGATTAGCAGGGTACAATGAGCAGTTCTTC
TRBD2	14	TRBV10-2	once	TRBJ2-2	CASRPGGSTGELFF	TGCGCCAGCAGACCGGGGGGGAGCACCGGGGAGCTGTTTTTT
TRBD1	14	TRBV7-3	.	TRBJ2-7	CASAAGTGPYEQYF	TGTGCCAGCGCTGCCGGGACAGGGCCCTACGAGCAGTACTTC
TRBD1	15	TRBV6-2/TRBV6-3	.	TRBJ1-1	CASSYSRRTGTEAFF	TGTGCCAGCAGTTACTCACGACGGACAGGGACTGAAGCTTTCTTT
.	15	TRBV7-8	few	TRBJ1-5	CASSPMGGNRQPQHF	TGTGCCAGCAGCCCGATGGGAGGGAACCGGCAGCCCCAGCATTTT
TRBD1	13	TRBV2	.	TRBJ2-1	CASRATTGGEQFF	TGTGCCAGCAGGGCCACCACAGGGGGTGAGCAGTTCTTC